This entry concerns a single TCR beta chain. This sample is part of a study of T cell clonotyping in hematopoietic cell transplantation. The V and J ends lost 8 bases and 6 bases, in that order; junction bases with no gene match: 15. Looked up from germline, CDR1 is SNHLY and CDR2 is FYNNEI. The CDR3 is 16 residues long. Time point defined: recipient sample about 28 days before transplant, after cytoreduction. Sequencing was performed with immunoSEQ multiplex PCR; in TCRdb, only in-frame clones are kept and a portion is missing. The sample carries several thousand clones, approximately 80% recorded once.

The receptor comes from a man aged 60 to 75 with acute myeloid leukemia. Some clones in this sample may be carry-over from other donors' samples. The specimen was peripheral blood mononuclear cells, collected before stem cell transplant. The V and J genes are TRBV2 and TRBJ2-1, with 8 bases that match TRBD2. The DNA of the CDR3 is TGTGCCAGCGCGAGTACTAGCGGAACCCTTGGCAATGAGCAGTTCTTC. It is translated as CASASTSGTLGNEQFF. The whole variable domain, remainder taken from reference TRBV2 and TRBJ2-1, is EPEVTQTPSHQVTQMGQEVILRCVPISNHLYFYWYRQILGQKVEFLVSFYNNEISEKSEIFDDQFSVERPDGSNFTLKIRSTKLEDSAMYFCASASTSGTLGNEQFFGPGTRLTVL.